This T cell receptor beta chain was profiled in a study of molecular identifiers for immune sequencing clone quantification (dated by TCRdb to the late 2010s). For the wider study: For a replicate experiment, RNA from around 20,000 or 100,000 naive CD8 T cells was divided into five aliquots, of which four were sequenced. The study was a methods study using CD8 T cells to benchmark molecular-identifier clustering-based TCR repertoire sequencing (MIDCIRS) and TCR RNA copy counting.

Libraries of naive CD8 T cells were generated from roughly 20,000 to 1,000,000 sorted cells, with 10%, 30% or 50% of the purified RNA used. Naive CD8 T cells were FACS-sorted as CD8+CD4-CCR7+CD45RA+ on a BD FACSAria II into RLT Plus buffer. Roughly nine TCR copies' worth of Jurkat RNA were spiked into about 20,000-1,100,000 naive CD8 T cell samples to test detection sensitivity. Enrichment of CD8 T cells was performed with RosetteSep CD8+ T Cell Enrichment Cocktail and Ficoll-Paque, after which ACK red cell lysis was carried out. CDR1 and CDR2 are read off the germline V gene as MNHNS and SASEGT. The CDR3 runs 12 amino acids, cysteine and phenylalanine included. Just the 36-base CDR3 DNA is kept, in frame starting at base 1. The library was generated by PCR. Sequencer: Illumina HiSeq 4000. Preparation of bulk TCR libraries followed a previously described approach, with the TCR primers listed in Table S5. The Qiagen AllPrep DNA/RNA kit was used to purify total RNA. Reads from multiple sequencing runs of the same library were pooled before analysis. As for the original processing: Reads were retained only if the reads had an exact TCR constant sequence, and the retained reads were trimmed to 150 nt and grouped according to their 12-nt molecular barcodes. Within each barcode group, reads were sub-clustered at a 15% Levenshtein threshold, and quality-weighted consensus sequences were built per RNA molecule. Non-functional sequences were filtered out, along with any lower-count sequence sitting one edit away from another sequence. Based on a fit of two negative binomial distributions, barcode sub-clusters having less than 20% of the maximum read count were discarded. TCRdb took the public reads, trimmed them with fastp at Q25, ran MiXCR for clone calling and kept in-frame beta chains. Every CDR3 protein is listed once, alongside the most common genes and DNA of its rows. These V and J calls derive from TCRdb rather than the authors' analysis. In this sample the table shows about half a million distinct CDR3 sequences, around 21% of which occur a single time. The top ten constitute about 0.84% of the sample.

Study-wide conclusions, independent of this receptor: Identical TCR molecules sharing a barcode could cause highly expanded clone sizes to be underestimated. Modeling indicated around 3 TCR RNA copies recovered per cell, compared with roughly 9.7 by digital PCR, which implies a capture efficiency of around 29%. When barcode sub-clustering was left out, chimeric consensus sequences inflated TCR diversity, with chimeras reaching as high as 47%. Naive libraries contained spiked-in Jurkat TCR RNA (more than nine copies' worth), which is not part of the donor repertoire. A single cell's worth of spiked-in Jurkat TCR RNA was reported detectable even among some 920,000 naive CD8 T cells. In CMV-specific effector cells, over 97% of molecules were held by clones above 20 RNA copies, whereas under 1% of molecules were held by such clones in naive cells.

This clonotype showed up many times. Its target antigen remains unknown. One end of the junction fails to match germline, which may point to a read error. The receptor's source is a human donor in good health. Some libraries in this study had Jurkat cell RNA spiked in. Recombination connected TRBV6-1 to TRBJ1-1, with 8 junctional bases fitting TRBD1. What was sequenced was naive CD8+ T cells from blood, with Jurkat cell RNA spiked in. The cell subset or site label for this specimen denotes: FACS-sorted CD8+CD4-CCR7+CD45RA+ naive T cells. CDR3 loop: CASSTGGTEAFF. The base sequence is TGCGCCAGCAGTACAGGGGGCACTGAAGCTTTCTTT.